This T cell receptor (beta chain) was observed in a study of identical twins. Losses at the gene ends were 6 bases for V and 3 bases for J; bases not matched to a gene: 3. The CDR3 extends over 13 amino acids. This clonotype was seen a few times. TCRdb independently ran MiXCR on the 5' RACE reads; one entry per CDR3 protein. The sample shows about 730,000 distinct CDR3 sequences, around 20% of them seen only once. Separately, the same data were catalogued under a study of T cells expressing NK-cell markers.

The rearrangement uses TRBV12-3 or TRBV12-4 and TRBJ1-2, with 8 bases aligning to TRBD1. The clonotype originates from a woman aged 18-29 years in good health. The sample consisted of PBMCs. The CDR3 DNA follows: TGTGCCAGCAGACCGACAGGGGACTATGGCTACACCTTC. Its protein product is CASRPTGDYGYTF.